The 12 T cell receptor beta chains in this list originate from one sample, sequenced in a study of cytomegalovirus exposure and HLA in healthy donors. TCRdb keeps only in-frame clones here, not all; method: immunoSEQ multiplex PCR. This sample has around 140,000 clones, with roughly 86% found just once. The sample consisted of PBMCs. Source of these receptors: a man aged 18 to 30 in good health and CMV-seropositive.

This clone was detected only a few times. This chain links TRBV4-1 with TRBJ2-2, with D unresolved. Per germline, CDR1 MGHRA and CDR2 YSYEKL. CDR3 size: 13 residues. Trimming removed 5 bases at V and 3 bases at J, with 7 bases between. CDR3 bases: TGCGCCAGCAGCGACGGGTACACCGGGGAGCTGTTTTTT. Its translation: CASSDGYTGELFF.

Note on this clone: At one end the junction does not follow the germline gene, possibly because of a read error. CDR3 loop: CASSLAPSSEQYF. The CDR3 DNA reads as TGTGCTAGCAGCTTAGCGCCCAGTTCCGAGCAGTACTTC. The V gene is TRBV7-7, the J gene TRBJ2-7; the D gene is possibly TRBD2 (5 bases). Germline lookup yields CDR1 SSHAT and CDR2 FNYEAQ (reference sequence). This CDR3 has 13 residues.

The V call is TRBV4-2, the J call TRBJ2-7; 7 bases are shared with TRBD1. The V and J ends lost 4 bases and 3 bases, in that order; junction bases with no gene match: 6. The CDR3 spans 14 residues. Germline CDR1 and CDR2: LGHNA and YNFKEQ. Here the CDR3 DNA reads TGTGCCAGCAGCCCCTCGACAGGGTACTACGAGCAGTACTTC. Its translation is CASSPSTGYYEQYF.

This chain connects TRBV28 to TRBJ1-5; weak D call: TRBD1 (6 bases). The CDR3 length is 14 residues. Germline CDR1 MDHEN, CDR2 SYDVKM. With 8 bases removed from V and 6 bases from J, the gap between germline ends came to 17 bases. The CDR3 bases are TGTGCCAGCTCAACGGGGGGGGGCGTTCAGCCCCAGCATTTT. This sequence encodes CASSTGGGVQPQHF.

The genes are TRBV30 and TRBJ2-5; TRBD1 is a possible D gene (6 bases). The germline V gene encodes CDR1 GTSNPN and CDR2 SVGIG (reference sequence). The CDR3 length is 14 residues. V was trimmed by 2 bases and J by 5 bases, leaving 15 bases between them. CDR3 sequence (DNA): TGTGCCTGGAGTATGGACAGAGGTAGGGAGACCCAGTACTTC. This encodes CAWSMDRGRETQYF.

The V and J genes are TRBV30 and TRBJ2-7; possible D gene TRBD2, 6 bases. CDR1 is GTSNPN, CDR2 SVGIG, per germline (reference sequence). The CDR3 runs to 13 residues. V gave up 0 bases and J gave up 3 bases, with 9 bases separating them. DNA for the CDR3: TGTGCCTGGAGTGTAGACGGGAGCTACGAGCAGTACTTC. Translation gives CAWSVDGSYEQYF.

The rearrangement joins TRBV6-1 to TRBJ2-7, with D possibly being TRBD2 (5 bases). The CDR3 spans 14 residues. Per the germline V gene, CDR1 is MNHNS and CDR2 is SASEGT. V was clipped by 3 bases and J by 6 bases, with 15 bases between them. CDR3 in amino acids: CASSEPEAPSEQYF. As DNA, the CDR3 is TGTGCCAGCAGTGAGCCGGAGGCCCCGAGCGAGCAGTACTTC.

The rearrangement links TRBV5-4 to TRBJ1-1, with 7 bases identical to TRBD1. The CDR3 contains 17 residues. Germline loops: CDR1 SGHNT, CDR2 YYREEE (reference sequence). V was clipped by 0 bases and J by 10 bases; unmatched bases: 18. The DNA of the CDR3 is TGTGCCAGCAGCTTGGAGGGGGCGCGGGGCTGGTCAGAAGGAGCTTTCTTT. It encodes CASSLEGARGWSEGAFF.

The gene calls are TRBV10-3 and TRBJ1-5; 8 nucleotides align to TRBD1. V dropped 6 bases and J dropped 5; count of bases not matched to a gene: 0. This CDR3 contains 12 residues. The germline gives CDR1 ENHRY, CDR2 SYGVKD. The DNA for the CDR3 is TGTGCCATCAGGACAGGGGATCAGCCCCAGCATTTT. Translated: CAIRTGDQPQHF.

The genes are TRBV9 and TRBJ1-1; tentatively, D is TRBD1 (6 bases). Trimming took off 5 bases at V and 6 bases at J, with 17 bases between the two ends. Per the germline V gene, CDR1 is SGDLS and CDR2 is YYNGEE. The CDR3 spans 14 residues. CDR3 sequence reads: CASRAGEGGAEAFF. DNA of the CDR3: TGTGCCAGCAGGGCAGGGGAGGGTGGCGCTGAAGCTTTCTTT.

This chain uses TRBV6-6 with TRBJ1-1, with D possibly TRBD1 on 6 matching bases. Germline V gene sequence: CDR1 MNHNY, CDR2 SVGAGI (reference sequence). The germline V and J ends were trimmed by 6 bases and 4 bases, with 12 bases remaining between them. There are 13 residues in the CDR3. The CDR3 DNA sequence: TGTGCCAGCAGCCCCGGACAGTTCACTGAAGCTTTCTTT. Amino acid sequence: CASSPGQFTEAFF.

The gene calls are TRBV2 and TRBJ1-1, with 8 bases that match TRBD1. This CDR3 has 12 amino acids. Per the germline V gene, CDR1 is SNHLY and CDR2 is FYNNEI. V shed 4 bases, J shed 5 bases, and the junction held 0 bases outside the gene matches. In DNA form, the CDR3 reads TGTGCCAGCAGTGGGACAGGGACTGAAGCTTTCTTT. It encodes CASSGTGTEAFF. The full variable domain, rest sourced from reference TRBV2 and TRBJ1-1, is EPEVTQTPSHQVTQMGQEVILRCVPISNHLYFYWYRQILGQKVEFLVSFYNNEISEKSEIFDDQFSVERPDGSNFTLKIRSTKLEDSAMYFCASSGTGTEAFFGQGTRLTVV.